This record looks at one TCR beta chain sequence and its context. CDR3 size: 18 residues. Germline V gene sequence: CDR1 SGHAT, CDR2 FQNNGV. The V end lost 0 bases, the J end lost 0 bases, and 15 bases lay between the germline ends. These data belong to a study of blood T cell repertoires in COVID-19. On the study more broadly: The study drew acute and convalescent COVID-19 samples from the United States, Italy and Spain. PBMCs, B-cell-depleted T cells, or T cells provided the cDNA or gDNA that made up the material.

Per the authors' pipeline: It was from reference gene primer amplification that nucleated cell counts were estimated. The assay was immunoSEQ multiplex PCR, and TCRdb's table has in-frame clones only and misses some. The V and J calls and the clone size are those of that table, but D and trimming were determined from the DNA. Of more than 200,000 clones in the sample, approximately 91% were seen once. The chain carries TRBV11-2 and TRBJ1-5; tentatively, D is TRBD1 (5 bases). Material: peripheral blood. The receptor's source is a man in his forties or fifties with acute or convalescent COVID-19. DNA for the CDR3: TGTGCCAGCAGCTTAGATGTTTGGGGGGATTATAGCAATCAGCCCCAGCATTTT. It is translated as CASSLDVWGDYSNQPQHF.